The 31 T cell receptor beta chains below all came from one sample that was sequenced in a study of T-cell memory formation after mild COVID-19. TCRdb reprocessed the 5' RACE reads via MiXCR and lists one record per CDR3 protein. The sample comprises more than 450,000 distinct CDR3 sequences, approximately 18% of which are singletons, and more than 10% rests with the top ten. Sequencing was carried out using PBMCs or a T cell subset sorted from them (not recorded which). Receptors were obtained from an adult woman who had mild COVID-19 (a few samples of this study predate the infection). Cell type and time point are not known.

The chain carries TRBV6-1 and TRBJ1-1; 7 bases line up with TRBD1. The CDR3 length is 19 residues. Germline loops: CDR1 MNHNS, CDR2 SASEGT. V shed 1 base, J shed 1 base, and the junction held 15 bases outside the gene matches. CDR3 residues: CASSEGIPTHRGSNTEAFF. DNA of the CDR3: TGTGCCAGCAGTGAAGGAATCCCGACTCACAGGGGCTCGAACACTGAAGCTTTCTTT.

This clonotype was detected a few times. V usage is TRBV5-4 and J usage is TRBJ2-1; 7 bases fit TRBD2. This CDR3 is built from 14 residues. CDR1 and CDR2 (germline): SGHNT, YYREEE (reference sequence). V lost 4 bases and J lost 5; bases outside the gene matches: 6. The chain's CDR3 is CASSGGLEDNEQFF. CDR3 nucleotide sequence: TGTGCCAGCAGCGGTGGACTAGAAGACAATGAGCAGTTCTTC.

This clonotype was counted only a few times. The CDR3 sequence is CASSSTGEGGYTF. CDR3 DNA: TGCGCCAGCAGCTCGACAGGGGAAGGGGGCTACACCTTC. The genes are TRBV5-1 and TRBJ1-2; 8 bases align to TRBD1. The V segment lost 3 bases and the J segment 8 bases; nucleotides outside the gene matches: 6. The CDR3 runs 13 residues. Germline V CDR1 and CDR2: SGHRS, YFSETQ. Variable domain in full (rest from reference TRBV5-1 and TRBJ1-2): KAGVTQTPRYLIKTRGQQVTLSCSPISGHRSVSWYQQTPGQGLQFLFEYFSETQRNKGNFPGRFSGRQFSNSRSEMNVSTLELGDSALYLCASSSTGEGGYTFGSGTRLTVV.

V usage is TRBV7-2 and J usage is TRBJ1-2; 8 positions match TRBD1. Germline trimming cut 5 bases from V and 2 bases from J; bases unmatched to any gene: 4. The germline V gene has CDR1 SGHTA and CDR2 FQGNSA. The CDR3 is made up of 14 amino acids. CDR3 residues: CASSDRGSNYGYTF. In DNA form, the CDR3 reads TGTGCCAGCAGCGACAGGGGTTCGAACTATGGCTACACCTTC.

The rearrangement uses TRBV2 and TRBJ2-4, with a tentative D call TRBD1 (6 bases). The germline V and J ends were trimmed by 2 bases and 7 bases, with 15 bases remaining between them. The germline gives CDR1 SNHLY, CDR2 FYNNEI. The CDR3 has 15 residues. In DNA form, the CDR3 reads TGTGCCAGCAGTGAATTTAAGGGGGAATGGAACATTCAGTACTTC. This translates into CASSEFKGEWNIQYF.

This clonotype has a handful of counts. This chain links TRBV19 with TRBJ2-7; 7 positions match TRBD2. Germline values: CDR1 LNHDA, CDR2 SQIVND (reference sequence). The ends lost 4 bases at V and 1 base at J; junction bases unmatched: 10. CDR3 length: 16 residues. CDR3 sequence (DNA): TGTGCCAGTAGTACAGGTCCTAGCGGAGCTTCCTACGAGCAGTACTTC. Translation: CASSTGPSGASYEQYF.

The chain has TRBV6-2 or TRBV6-3 and TRBJ1-1; 8 bases agree with TRBD1. Germline loops: CDR1 MNHEY, CDR2 SVGEGT. The CDR3 has 14 residues. V was pared by 6 bases and J by 5 bases, with 8 bases of the junction left unmatched. The CDR3 protein is CASRPQGAVTEAFF. The CDR3 DNA sequence: TGTGCCAGCAGACCCCAGGGGGCCGTTACTGAAGCTTTCTTT.

Only a few counts were recorded for this clonotype. The chain is built from TRBV20-1 and TRBJ2-7; D is perhaps TRBD1 (6 bases). There are 15 residues in the CDR3. V was clipped by 5 bases and J by 4 bases, with 21 bases between them. CDR1 is DFQATT and CDR2 is SNEGSKA in the germline V gene (reference sequence). The CDR3 coding sequence is TGCAGTGCTTCTCTCCGACAGGACGGGGTTTACGAGCAGTACTTC. The encoded protein is CSASLRQDGVYEQYF.

This clonotype has a handful of counts. V gene TRBV18 combines with J gene TRBJ2-5, with a possible D match to TRBD1 (5 bases). CDR3 size: 13 residues. The V gene's germline CDR1 is KGHSH and CDR2 LQKENI. V dropped 3 bases and J dropped 2 bases, with 7 bases sitting between them. The CDR3 loop is CASSPDRQETQYF. In DNA, the CDR3 is TGTGCCAGCTCACCCGACAGACAAGAGACCCAGTACTTC. Complete variable domain (other parts from reference TRBV18 and TRBJ2-5): NAGVMQNPRHLVRRRGQEARLRCSPMKGHSHVYWYRQLPEEGLKFMVYLQKENIIDESGMPKERFSAEFPKEGPSILRIQQVVRGDSAAYFCASSPDRQETQYFGPGTRLLVL.

This chain uses TRBV29-1 with TRBJ2-3, with a tentative D call TRBD2 (6 bases). The ends were cut back, 4 bases at V and 3 bases at J, with 11 bases in the middle. CDR1 is SQVTM, CDR2 ANQGSEA, per germline. The CDR3 runs to 13 residues. The CDR3 region is CSVVFAGTDTQYF. In nucleotides, the CDR3 is TGCAGCGTTGTGTTTGCGGGGACAGATACGCAGTATTTT.

This chain connects TRBV20-1 to TRBJ2-3; no definite D call. The CDR3 totals 11 residues. V was clipped by 1 base and J by 6 bases, with 5 bases between them. The germline V gene encodes CDR1 DFQATT and CDR2 SNEGSKA (reference sequence). CDR3 bases: TGCAGTGCTAGAGTTGGGGATACGCAGTATTTT. Its translation: CSARVGDTQYF.

V and J are TRBV30 and TRBJ2-1, with D possibly being TRBD1 (5 bases). The germline gives CDR1 GTSNPN, CDR2 SVGIG (reference sequence). The CDR3 totals 15 residues. V lost 0 bases and J lost 3, with 12 bases in between. The CDR3 sequence: CAWSVNQGLYNEQFF. CDR3 DNA: TGTGCCTGGAGTGTAAACCAGGGCCTCTACAATGAGCAGTTCTTC. The whole variable domain, filled in from reference TRBV30 and TRBJ2-1, reads SQTIHQWPATLVQPVGSPLSLECTVEGTSNPNLYWYRQAAGRGLQLLFYSVGIGQISSEVPQNLSASRPQDRQFILSSKKLLLSDSGFYLCAWSVNQGLYNEQFFGPGTRLTVL.

The V call is TRBV27, the J call TRBJ2-7, with TRBD2 identical over 9 bases. CDR3 length equals 16 residues. Looked up from germline, CDR1 is MNHEY and CDR2 is SMNVEV (reference sequence). V was pared by 4 bases and J by 5 bases, with 12 bases of the junction left unmatched. Here the CDR3 DNA reads TGTGCCAGCAGTTCACCGACGGGACTAGCTCGCAACGAGCAGTACTTC. Amino acid sequence: CASSSPTGLARNEQYF.

The rearrangement uses TRBV4-3 and TRBJ2-3; D tentatively fits TRBD1 or TRBD2 (6 bases each). The V and J ends lost 0 bases and 9 bases respectively, with 19 bases between them. In germline, CDR1 is LGHNA, CDR2 YSLEER. The CDR3 runs 16 residues. DNA of the CDR3: TGCGCCAGCAGCCAAGATACAAGGACCGGAGGGGGGACGCAGTATTTT. Translating it yields CASSQDTRTGGGTQYF.

The rearrangement joins TRBV20-1 to TRBJ2-1; 8 nucleotides line up with TRBD1. Germline V gene sequence: CDR1 DFQATT, CDR2 SNEGSKA (reference sequence). The CDR3 totals 12 residues. With 7 bases clipped from V and 7 bases from J, the junction kept 6 bases outside the gene matches. For the CDR3, the DNA is TGCAGTGGACAGGGGCTCCTTAATGAGCAGTTCTTC. Translated, it gives CSGQGLLNEQFF.

V usage is TRBV7-9 and J usage is TRBJ1-1, with D possibly TRBD1 on 5 matching bases. Germline assignment: CDR1 SEHNR and CDR2 FQNEAQ (reference sequence). Trimming left V 5 bases short and J 3 bases short, with 19 bases between. The CDR3 is 16 amino acids. In nucleotides, the CDR3 is TGTGCCAGCAGCCACGGGCATGAGGGAGGGGACACTGAAGCTTTCTTT. Protein product: CASSHGHEGGDTEAFF. The full variable domain, with the rest looked up from reference TRBV7-9 and TRBJ1-1, is DTGVSQNPRHKITKRGQNVTFRCDPISEHNRLYWYRQTLGQGPEFLTYFQNEAQLEKSRLLSDRFSAERPKGSFSTLEIQRTEQGDSAMYLCASSHGHEGGDTEAFFGQGTRLTVV.

The chain employs TRBV7-6 and TRBJ2-5; 12 positions agree with TRBD2. The CDR3 sequence is 15 residues long. CDR1 and CDR2 from the germline V gene are SGHVS and FNYEAQ. V gave up 5 bases and J gave up 4 bases; unmatched junction bases: 5. The CDR3 bases are TGTGCCAGCAGCGCCCCGACTAGCGGGAGAGAGACCCAGTACTTC. It codes for CASSAPTSGRETQYF.

V gene TRBV20-1 combines with J gene TRBJ1-6, with D hard to call. V lost 4 bases, J lost 5 bases, and 9 bases lay in between. Germline V gives CDR1 DFQATT, CDR2 SNEGSKA (reference sequence). This CDR3 is 13 amino acids long. As DNA, the CDR3 is TGCAGTGCTACCCAGGAAAATAATTCACCCCTCCACTTT. Amino acid sequence: CSATQENNSPLHF.

This clonotype was recorded at least ten times. CDR3 DNA: TGCGCCAGCAGCCCTTACAGGGGAGATGAGCAGTTCTTC. This encodes CASSPYRGDEQFF. The rearrangement uses TRBV5-1 and TRBJ2-1; the match to TRBD1 covers 7 bases. CDR1 is SGHRS, CDR2 YFSETQ, per germline. V was pared by 4 bases and J by 8 bases, with 6 bases of the junction left unmatched. This CDR3 region has 13 residues. The whole variable domain, filled in from reference TRBV5-1 and TRBJ2-1, reads KAGVTQTPRYLIKTRGQQVTLSCSPISGHRSVSWYQQTPGQGLQFLFEYFSETQRNKGNFPGRFSGRQFSNSRSEMNVSTLELGDSALYLCASSPYRGDEQFFGPGTRLTVL.

The table lists this clonotype with a few counts. The rearrangement joins TRBV7-6 to TRBJ2-1, with D possibly being TRBD2 (5 bases). V lost 3 bases to trimming and J lost 10 bases, with 22 bases between them. The germline V gene encodes CDR1 SGHVS and CDR2 FNYEAQ. The CDR3 is 16 amino acids. CDR3 coding DNA: TGTGCCAGCAGCTTTTCGCCGGGCCCCAACCCGGGAGAGCAGTTCTTC. Its translation: CASSFSPGPNPGEQFF.

There are a few counts of this clonotype. V and J are TRBV15 and TRBJ2-3; no definite D call. From germline, CDR1 is LNHNV and CDR2 YYDKDF (reference sequence). This CDR3 is 15 amino acids long. Trimming pared 0 bases from V and 11 bases from J, leaving 18 bases between. The CDR3 DNA is TGTGCCACCAGCAGAGAACGGGCCGTCACTTTGGTGCAGTATTTT. Amino acid sequence: CATSRERAVTLVQYF.

The gene calls are TRBV28 and TRBJ2-7; D uncertain. The V and J ends lost 5 bases and 4 bases respectively, with 18 bases between them. This CDR3 contains 15 residues. The germline CDR1 and CDR2 sequences are MDHEN and SYDVKM. CDR3 DNA: TGTGCCAGCAGTCTCCAAGGGCCCCCTGAATACGAGCAGTACTTC. Protein product: CASSLQGPPEYEQYF.

This clonotype was seen a handful of times. The V and J genes are TRBV12-3 or TRBV12-4 and TRBJ1-1; D unresolved. This CDR3 is 11 amino acids long. V shed 4 bases and J shed 4 bases, with 4 bases lying between them. CDR3 protein: CASSSPTEAFF. CDR3 in DNA: TGTGCCAGCAGTTCCCCCACTGAAGCTTTCTTT.

The sample holds many counts of this clonotype. This sequence joins TRBV4-1 and TRBJ2-7; TRBD2 agrees at 9 bases. After removal of 0 bases from V and 2 bases from J, the junction contained 2 bases not matched to a gene. Per the germline V gene, CDR1 is MGHRA and CDR2 is YSYEKL. The CDR3 has 15 amino acids. The CDR3 here is CASSQEASGAYEQYF. CDR3 in DNA: TGCGCCAGCAGCCAAGAGGCTAGCGGGGCCTACGAGCAGTACTTC.

This clonotype was observed a handful of times. This chain links TRBV6-1 with TRBJ1-5; D is perhaps TRBD1 (5 bases). From germline, CDR1 is MNHNS and CDR2 SASEGT. This CDR3 is 16 amino acids long. V lost 6 bases to trimming and J lost 0 bases, with 15 bases between them. The CDR3 reads CASSSQTAYSNQPQHF. The CDR3 bases are TGTGCCAGCAGCTCACAGACAGCTTATAGCAATCAGCCCCAGCATTTT.

This clonotype has ten or more counts. The rearrangement joins TRBV9 to TRBJ2-3; D not resolved. CDR1 is SGDLS, CDR2 YYNGEE, per germline. The V end was cut by 4 bases, the J end by 5 bases, with 11 bases between. This CDR3 contains 13 residues. The CDR3 loop reads CASSPGSLDTQYF. The CDR3 DNA reads as TGTGCCAGCAGCCCCGGATCGCTAGATACGCAGTATTTT.

A single count supports this clonotype. The junction differs from germline at one of its ends, possibly a read error. J is TRBJ2-2 and V is TRBV5-1, with D possibly TRBD2 on 5 matching bases. Germline values: CDR1 SGHRS, CDR2 YFSETQ. This CDR3 is 18 amino acids long. The CDR3 nucleotides are TGCGCCAGCAGCGCTACCGGGTCCTCAATCCTTAACACCGGGGAGCTGTCTTTT. Translating it yields CASSATGSSILNTGELSF.

The chain recombines TRBV28 with TRBJ2-3; D gene unclear. The CDR3 loop spans 13 amino acids. Trimming left V 7 bases short and J 0 bases short, with 8 bases between. The germline V gene encodes CDR1 MDHEN and CDR2 SYDVKM. In DNA, the CDR3 is TGTGCCAGCACATCTGAGAGCACAGATACGCAGTATTTT. This codes for CASTSESTDTQYF.

This clonotype was seen more than once but under ten times. The chain combines TRBV7-6 with TRBJ2-7; the D call may be TRBD1 or TRBD2 (6 bases each). Germline V CDR1 and CDR2: SGHVS, FNYEAQ. The CDR3 runs to 15 residues. V was cut by 5 bases and J by 0 bases, with 14 bases left in between. CDR3 nucleotides: TGTGCCAGCAGCCCCGGAGGGGGTATCTCCTACGAGCAGTACTTC. This encodes CASSPGGGISYEQYF.

The chain links TRBV29-1 to TRBJ2-5; 11 bases are shared with TRBD2. Germline V CDR1 and CDR2: SQVTM, ANQGSEA. The CDR3 has 14 amino acids. V lost 1 base and J lost 2; bases outside the gene matches: 0. The CDR3 spells CSVEVAGGQETQYF. Here the CDR3 DNA reads TGCAGCGTTGAAGTAGCGGGGGGGCAAGAGACCCAGTACTTC.

The chain links TRBV27 to TRBJ2-1; 8 bases are shared with TRBD2. The CDR3 length is 15 residues. The V segment lost 5 bases and the J segment 2 bases; nucleotides outside the gene matches: 5. The V gene's germline CDR1 is MNHEY and CDR2 SMNVEV (reference sequence). DNA of the CDR3: TGTGCCAGCAGTAATACGGGGGGGGCCTACAATGAGCAGTTCTTC. Protein: CASSNTGGAYNEQFF.